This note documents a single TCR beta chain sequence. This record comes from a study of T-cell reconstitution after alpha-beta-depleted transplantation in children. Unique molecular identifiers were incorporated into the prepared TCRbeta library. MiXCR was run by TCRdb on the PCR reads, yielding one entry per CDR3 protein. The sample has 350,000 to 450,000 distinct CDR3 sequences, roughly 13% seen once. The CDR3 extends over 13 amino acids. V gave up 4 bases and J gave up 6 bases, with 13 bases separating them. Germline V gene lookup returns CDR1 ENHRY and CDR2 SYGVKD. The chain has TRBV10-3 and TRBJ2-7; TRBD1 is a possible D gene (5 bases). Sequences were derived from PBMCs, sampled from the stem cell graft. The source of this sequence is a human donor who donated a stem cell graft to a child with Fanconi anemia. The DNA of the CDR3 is TGTGCCATCAGTGCCAACCGACAGCGCGAGCAGTACTTC. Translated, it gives CAISANRQREQYF.